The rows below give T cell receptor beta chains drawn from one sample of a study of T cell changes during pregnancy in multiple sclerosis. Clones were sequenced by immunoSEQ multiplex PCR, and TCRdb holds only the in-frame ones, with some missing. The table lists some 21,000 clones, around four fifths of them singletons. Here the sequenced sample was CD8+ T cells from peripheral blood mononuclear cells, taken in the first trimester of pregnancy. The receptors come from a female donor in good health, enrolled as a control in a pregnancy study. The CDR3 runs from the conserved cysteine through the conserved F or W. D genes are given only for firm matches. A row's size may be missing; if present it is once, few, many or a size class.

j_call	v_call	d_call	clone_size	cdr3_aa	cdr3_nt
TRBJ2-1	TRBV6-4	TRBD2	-	CASSDGLAGSGEQFF	TGTGCCAGCAGTGACGGGCTAGCGGGATCGGGTGAGCAGTTCTTC
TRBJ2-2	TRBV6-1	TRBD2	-	CASSELGLAGRVAGELFF	TGTGCCAGCAGTGAACTGGGACTAGCGGGAAGGGTCGCCGGGGAGCTGTTTTTT
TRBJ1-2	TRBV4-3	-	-	CASSQGQLYGYTF	TGCGCCAGCAGCCAAGGACAGCTCTATGGCTACACCTTC
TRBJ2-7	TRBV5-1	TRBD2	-	CASSLAEGRLADGEQYF	TGCGCCAGCAGCTTGGCCGAAGGCCGACTAGCGGACGGCGAGCAGTACTTC
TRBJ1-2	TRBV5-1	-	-	CASSLAAGPVPYGYTF	TGCGCCAGCAGCTTGGCCGCAGGGCCCGTTCCCTATGGCTACACCTTC
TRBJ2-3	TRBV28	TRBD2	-	CASSRWTSGGAGTDTQYF	TGTGCCAGCAGTCGATGGACTAGCGGGGGGGCGGGCACAGATACGCAGTATTTT
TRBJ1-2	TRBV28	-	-	CASSAPPGHSNYGYTF	TGTGCCAGCAGTGCCCCCCCGGGACACTCTAACTATGGCTACACCTTC
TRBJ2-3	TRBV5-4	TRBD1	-	CASSRGPRDLTDTQYF	TGTGCCAGCAGCAGGGGGCCCAGGGACCTGACAGATACGCAGTATTTT
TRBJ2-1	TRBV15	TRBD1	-	CATSRAGTRDRVFF	TGTGCCACCAGCAGAGCTGGGACCCGGGACAGGGTTTTCTTC
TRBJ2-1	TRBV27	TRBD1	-	CASGQGFYNEQFF	TGTGCCAGTGGACAGGGGTTCTACAATGAGCAGTTCTTC
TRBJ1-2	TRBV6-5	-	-	CASSYSIGGDGYTF	TGTGCCAGCAGTTACTCGATTGGCGGGGATGGCTACACCTTC
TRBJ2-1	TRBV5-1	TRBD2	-	CASSPLGRGISYNEQFF	TGCGCCAGCAGCCCTCTCGGGCGGGGGATCTCCTACAATGAGCAGTTCTTC
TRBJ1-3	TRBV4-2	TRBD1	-	CASSQDPRTGGASGNTIYF	TGTGCCAGCAGCCAAGATCCAAGGACAGGGGGCGCTTCTGGAAACACCATATATTTT
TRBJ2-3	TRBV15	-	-	CATSGGTGTRPSTDTQYF	TGTGCCACCAGCGGTGGGACAGGGACTAGACCTAGCACAGATACGCAGTATTTT
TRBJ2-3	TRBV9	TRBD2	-	CASSVSGSWTDTQYF	TGTGCCAGCAGCGTTAGCGGGAGTTGGACAGATACGCAGTATTTT
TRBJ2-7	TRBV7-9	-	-	CASSQRSSYEQYF	TGTGCCAGCAGCCAACGGAGCTCCTACGAGCAGTACTTC
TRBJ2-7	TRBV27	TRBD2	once	CASRGGSSYEQYF	TGTGCCAGCAGGGGCGGGAGCTCCTACGAGCAGTACTTC
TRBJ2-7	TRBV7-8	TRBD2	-	CASSLARWEGLYEQYF	TGTGCCAGCAGCTTAGCGCGGTGGGAGGGCCTTTACGAGCAGTACTTC
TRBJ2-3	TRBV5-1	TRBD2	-	CASSWERETDTQYF	TGCGCCAGCAGCTGGGAGCGGGAGACAGATACGCAGTATTTT
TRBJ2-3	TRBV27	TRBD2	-	CASSIIAGATDTQYF	TGTGCCAGCAGTATAATAGCGGGAGCAACAGATACGCAGTATTTT
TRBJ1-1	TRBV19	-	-	CASSIFGWQGKETEAFF	TGTGCCAGTAGTATTTTCGGGTGGCAGGGGAAAGAGACTGAAGCTTTCTTT
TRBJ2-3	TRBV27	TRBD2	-	CASRLAGGPADTQYF	TGTGCCAGCAGACTAGCGGGAGGGCCCGCAGATACGCAGTATTTT
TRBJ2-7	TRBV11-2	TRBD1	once	CASSLAGRDSEQYF	TGTGCCAGCAGCTTAGCAGGCCGGGACAGCGAGCAGTACTTC
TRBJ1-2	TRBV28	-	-	CASTNTPVGGDHGYTF	TGTGCCAGCACAAATACTCCAGTGGGGGGGGACCATGGCTACACCTTC
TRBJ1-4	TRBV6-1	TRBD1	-	CASTSGTENEKLFF	TGTGCCAGCACCTCCGGGACAGAAAATGAAAAACTGTTTTTT
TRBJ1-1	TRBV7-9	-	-	CASSLFGNTEAFF	TGTGCCAGCAGCTTATTCGGGAACACTGAAGCTTTCTTT
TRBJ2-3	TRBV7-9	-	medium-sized	CASSLLSGEDTQYF	TGTGCCAGCAGCCTCCTCTCCGGGGAAGATACGCAGTATTTT
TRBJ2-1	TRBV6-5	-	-	CASSLQGTNEQFF	TGTGCCAGCAGCCTACAGGGAACCAATGAGCAGTTCTTC
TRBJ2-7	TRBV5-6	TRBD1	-	CASSPGTGGSSSYEQYF	TGTGCCAGCAGTCCCGGGACAGGGGGCTCGAGCTCCTACGAGCAGTACTTC
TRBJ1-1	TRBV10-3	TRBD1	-	CAISESQGANTEAFF	TGTGCCATCAGTGAGTCACAGGGGGCTAACACTGAAGCTTTCTTT
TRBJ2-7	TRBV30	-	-	CAWSPGYEQYF	TGTGCCTGGAGTCCGGGATACGAGCAGTACTTC
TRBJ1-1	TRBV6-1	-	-	CASSERVNTEAFF	TGTGCCAGCAGTGAACGGGTGAACACTGAAGCTTTCTTT
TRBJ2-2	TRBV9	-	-	CASSVESGSWTGELFF	TGTGCCAGCAGCGTAGAATCAGGGTCATGGACCGGGGAGCTGTTTTTT
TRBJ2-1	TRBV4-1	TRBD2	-	CASSPLGGVYNEQFF	TGCGCCAGCAGCCCCTTGGGGGGGGTGTACAATGAGCAGTTCTTC
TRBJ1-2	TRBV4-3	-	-	CASSPSQLDGYTF	TGCGCCAGCAGTCCGAGCCAATTGGATGGCTACACCTTC
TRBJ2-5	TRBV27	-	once	CASSLRMSQETQYF	TGTGCCAGCAGTTTGAGAATGTCCCAAGAGACCCAGTACTTC
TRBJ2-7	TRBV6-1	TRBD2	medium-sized	CASSELAGSSYEQYF	TGTGCCAGCAGTGAACTAGCGGGGTCCTCCTACGAGCAGTACTTC
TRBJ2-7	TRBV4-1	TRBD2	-	CASSHYGLAGGLYEQYF	TGCGCCAGCAGCCACTATGGACTAGCGGGGGGGCTCTACGAGCAGTACTTC
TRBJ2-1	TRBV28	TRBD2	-	CASSLNRLAAPDEQFF	TGTGCCAGCAGTTTAAACAGACTAGCGGCCCCCGATGAGCAGTTCTTC
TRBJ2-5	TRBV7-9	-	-	CASSLAGRETQYF	TGTGCCAGCAGCTTAGCGGGGAGGGAGACCCAGTACTTC
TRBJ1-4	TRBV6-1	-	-	CASSDGGDSEKLFF	TGTGCCAGCAGTGACGGGGGGGATAGTGAAAAACTGTTTTTT
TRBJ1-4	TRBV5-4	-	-	CASSLPNSQKLFF	TGTGCCAGCAGCTTGCCGAACTCCCAAAAACTGTTTTTT
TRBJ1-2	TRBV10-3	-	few	CAISGVHYGYTF	TGTGCCATCAGCGGGGTGCACTATGGCTACACCTTC
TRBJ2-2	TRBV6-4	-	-	CASSDSPSRSGAGELFF	TGTGCCAGCAGTGACTCCCCGTCCCGATCGGGAGCCGGGGAGCTGTTTTTT
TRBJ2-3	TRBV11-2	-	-	CASSPGGHTDTQYF	TGTGCCAGCAGCCCCGGTGGGCACACAGATACGCAGTATTTT
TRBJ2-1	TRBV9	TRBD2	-	CASLGASGGAYNEQFF	TGTGCCAGCCTCGGGGCTAGCGGGGGGGCGTACAATGAGCAGTTCTTC